This T cell receptor beta chain emerged from a study of blood T cell repertoires in COVID-19. Overall study context: Sources were T cells, B-cell-depleted T cells, or PBMCs; the material itself was cDNA or gDNA.

CDR3 size: 17 residues. Germline V gene sequence: CDR1 MNHEY, CDR2 SMNVEV (reference sequence). After removal of 4 bases from V and 7 bases from J, the junction contained 14 bases not matched to a gene. Original handling: How many nucleated cells were present was estimated from reference gene primer amplification. Repertoires were generated with immunoSEQ multiplex PCR, while TCRdb's copy carries only in-frame clones and drops some. V and J calls and clone size are as listed in that table; D and trimming were resolved from the DNA. The table lists approximately 77,000 clones, over 85% of them singletons, with approximately 4.2% in the top ten.

The sample taken for sequencing was peripheral blood. The rearrangement links TRBV27 to TRBJ1-4; 8 bases line up with TRBD1. The TCR was taken from a man aged 45 to 65 with active COVID-19. CDR3 in amino acids: CASSSHLLRGPGEKLFF. In DNA, the CDR3 is TGTGCCAGCAGTTCGCACCTACTCAGGGGGCCAGGTGAAAAACTGTTTTTT.